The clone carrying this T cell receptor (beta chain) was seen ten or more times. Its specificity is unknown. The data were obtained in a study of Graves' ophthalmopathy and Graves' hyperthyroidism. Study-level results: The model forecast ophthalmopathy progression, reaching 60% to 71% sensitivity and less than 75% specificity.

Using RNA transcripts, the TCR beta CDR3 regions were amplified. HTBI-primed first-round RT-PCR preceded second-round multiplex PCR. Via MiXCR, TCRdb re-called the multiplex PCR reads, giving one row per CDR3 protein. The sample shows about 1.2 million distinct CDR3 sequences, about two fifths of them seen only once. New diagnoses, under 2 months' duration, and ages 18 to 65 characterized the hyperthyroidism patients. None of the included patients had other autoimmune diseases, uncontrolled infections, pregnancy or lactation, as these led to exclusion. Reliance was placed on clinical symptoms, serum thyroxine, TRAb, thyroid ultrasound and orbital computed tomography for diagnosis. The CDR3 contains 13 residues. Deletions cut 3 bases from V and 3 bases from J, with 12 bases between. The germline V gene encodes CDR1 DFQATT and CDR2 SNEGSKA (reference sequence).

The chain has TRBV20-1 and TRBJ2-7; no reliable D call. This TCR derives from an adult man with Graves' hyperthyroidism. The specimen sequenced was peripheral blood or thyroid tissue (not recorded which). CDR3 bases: TGCAGTGCTAGTGCCACACATCTCTACGAGCAGTACTTC. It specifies CSASATHLYEQYF.